This T cell receptor beta chain stems from a study of blood T cell repertoires in COVID-19. Study as a whole: Collection of acute and convalescent COVID-19 samples took place in the United States, Italy and Spain.

Followed over time, Seattle patients had been enrolled while infection was active. Method: immunoSEQ multiplex PCR; TCRdb's copy keeps in-frame clones and lacks some. Of roughly 350,000 clones listed, 75% to 90% were seen once; the top ten hold nearly 6.5%. The CDR3 spans 15 residues. Germline V gene lookup returns CDR1 KGHSH and CDR2 LQKENI. The V end lost 8 bases, the J end lost 0 bases, and 11 bases lay between the germline ends. The sample taken for sequencing was peripheral blood. The clonotype originates from a woman between 50 and 59 years old with COVID-19, enrolled during active disease. The chain is built from TRBV18 and TRBJ2-6; D remains ambiguous. CDR3 region: CASLPSVSGANVLTF. CDR3 in DNA: TGTGCCAGCCTTCCATCGGTCTCTGGGGCCAACGTCCTGACTTTC. Complete variable domain (other parts from reference TRBV18 and TRBJ2-6): NAGVMQNPRHLVRRRGQEARLRCSPMKGHSHVYWYRQLPEEGLKFMVYLQKENIIDESGMPKERFSAEFPKEGPSILRIQQVVRGDSAAYFCASLPSVSGANVLTFGAGSRLTVL.